The 24 T cell receptor beta chains below all came from one sample that was sequenced in a study of T cell changes during pregnancy in multiple sclerosis. The repertoire was sequenced with immunoSEQ multiplex PCR; TCRdb's copy has only in-frame clones and lacks some. The sample yields about 33,000 clones, over 85% seen once. Sequenced material: CD4+ T cells from peripheral blood mononuclear cells, taken in the second trimester of pregnancy. Receptors originate from a female donor in good health, enrolled as a control in a pregnancy study.

The V call is TRBV28, the J call TRBJ2-5; the D gene is possibly TRBD2 (7 bases). Looked up from germline, CDR1 is MDHEN and CDR2 is SYDVKM. The CDR3 contains 14 residues. Trimming pared 4 bases from V and 1 base from J, leaving 10 bases between. CDR3 DNA: TGTGCCAGCAGTTGGGGGGGGGCCCAAGAGACCCAGTACTTC. Protein sequence: CASSWGGAQETQYF.

The rearrangement links TRBV4-1 to TRBJ2-3; D call uncertain. Germline CDR1 is MGHRA and CDR2 is YSYEKL. V lost 4 bases to trimming and J lost 3 bases, with 17 bases between them. The CDR3 loop spans 16 amino acids. The CDR3 DNA reads as TGCGCCAGCAGCCCGCCGCCCAAGAGTAAGACAGATACGCAGTATTTT. The encoded protein is CASSPPPKSKTDTQYF.

The rearrangement joins TRBV6-5 to TRBJ1-5; TRBD1 might be the D (5 bases). This CDR3 is built from 14 residues. With 3 bases removed from V and 1 base from J, the gap between germline ends came to 7 bases. CDR1 is MNHEY, CDR2 SVGAGI, per germline. CDR3 bases: TGTGCCAGCAGTTATGGGGGGAGCAATCAGCCCCAGCATTTT. Amino acid sequence: CASSYGGSNQPQHF.

This chain joins TRBV21-1 and TRBJ2-5; TRBD2 reflects the table's D call only, with no check against the DNA. TRBV21-1 is an annotated pseudogene. The CDR3 totals 20 residues. CDR3 coding DNA: TGTGCCAGCAGCAGCGGGACAAGACTAGCGGGAGAGGGGGTACAAGAGACCCAGTACTTC. It is translated as CASSSGTRLAGEGVQETQYF.

The chain is built from TRBV4-3 and TRBJ2-2, with 11 bases fitting TRBD2. The CDR3 has 16 residues. The J segment lost 5 bases and the V segment lost 1 base, leaving 3 bases of the junction unmatched. Germline values: CDR1 LGHNA, CDR2 YSLEER. CDR3 in DNA: TGCGCCAGCAGCCAAGTGGGGACTAGCGGAACCGGGGAGCTGTTTTTT. It encodes CASSQVGTSGTGELFF.

This clone was seen more than once but under ten times. This chain joins TRBV6-4 and TRBJ1-1; 8 nucleotides line up with TRBD1. The CDR3 runs to 15 residues. CDR1 is MRHNA, CDR2 SNTAGT, per germline. The trim removed 3 bases at V and 5 bases at J, leaving 8 bases unmatched. The CDR3 DNA reads as TGTGCCAGCAGTGATTCCGGGACAGGATCGACTGAAGCTTTCTTT. This encodes CASSDSGTGSTEAFF.

This sequence joins TRBV29-1 and TRBJ1-1; maybe TRBD1 (5 bases). The CDR3 contains 13 residues. In germline, CDR1 is SQVTM, CDR2 ANQGSEA. V lost 4 bases and J 7 bases, leaving 16 bases between the germline ends. The CDR3 loop reads CSVALTDSGEAFF. The CDR3 DNA follows: TGCAGCGTTGCCCTGACAGACTCCGGTGAAGCTTTCTTT.

This clone was seen once. The chain recombines TRBV7-9 with TRBJ1-1, with TRBD1 matching 8 bases. CDR3 size: 15 residues. V was pared by 5 bases and J by 1 base, with 6 bases of the junction left unmatched. The germline V gene encodes CDR1 SEHNR and CDR2 FQNEAQ (reference sequence). CDR3 nucleotide sequence: TGTGCCAGCAGCCCACGAGGGACAGGGAACACTGAAGCTTTCTTT. This codes for CASSPRGTGNTEAFF.

This sequence joins TRBV9 and TRBJ2-5; maybe TRBD2 (6 bases). This CDR3 is 15 amino acids long. V lost 3 bases, J lost 5 bases, and 17 bases lay in between. Germline V gene lookup returns CDR1 SGDLS and CDR2 YYNGEE. The CDR3 loop is CASSGLVGRGETQYF. The CDR3 coding sequence is TGTGCCAGCAGCGGACTCGTCGGGAGAGGGGAGACCCAGTACTTC.

The J gene is TRBJ2-7, the V gene TRBV5-6; 8 positions match TRBD1. There are 15 residues in the CDR3. Germline V CDR1 and CDR2: SGHDT, YYEEEE. The ends lost 4 bases at V and 2 bases at J; junction bases unmatched: 8. Here the CDR3 reads CASSRLAGGTYEQYF. The CDR3 DNA is TGTGCCAGCAGCCGGCTGGCAGGGGGCACCTACGAGCAGTACTTC.

This chain joins TRBV5-5 and TRBJ1-1; D is ambiguous. Germline values: CDR1 SGHKS, CDR2 YYEKEE (reference sequence). V was trimmed by 4 bases and J by 4 bases, leaving 17 bases between them. CDR3 length equals 15 residues. The CDR3 sequence is CASSLLGWRLTEAFF. CDR3 bases: TGTGCCAGCAGCCTTCTTGGATGGAGGCTCACTGAAGCTTTCTTT.

The chain uses TRBV5-1 and TRBJ2-7; D is possibly TRBD1 (5 bases). The CDR3 is made up of 13 amino acids. Germline V lookup: CDR1 SGHRS, CDR2 YFSETQ. V lost 4 bases and J 4 bases, leaving 12 bases between the germline ends. The CDR3 DNA reads TGCGCCAGCAGCGAGACTGGGGCGTACGAGCAGTACTTC. Protein sequence: CASSETGAYEQYF.

The J gene is TRBJ2-7, the V gene TRBV11-3; TRBD1 matches at 8 bases. V shed 0 bases and J 5 bases; nucleotides not matched to a gene: 0. The germline V gene encodes CDR1 SGHNT and CDR2 YENEEA. This CDR3 has 13 residues. This chain's CDR3 is CASSLDRGHEQYF. For the CDR3, the DNA is TGTGCCAGCAGCTTAGACAGGGGGCACGAGCAGTACTTC.

The chain employs TRBV7-8 and TRBJ1-1; D gene uncertain. Per the germline V gene, CDR1 is SGHVS and CDR2 is FQNEAQ. V lost 0 bases and J lost 0, with 11 bases in between. The CDR3 consists of 16 residues. The CDR3 region has the DNA TGTGCCAGCAGCTTAGCGTTCGGGAGCATGAACACTGAAGCTTTCTTT. Its translation: CASSLAFGSMNTEAFF.

Here the CDR3 reads CASSLGDTSRSSYEQYF. The CDR3, as DNA: TGTGCCAGCAGCTTAGGGGACACCTCAAGGAGCTCCTACGAGCAGTACTTC. The chain recombines TRBV11-3 with TRBJ2-7; D possibly corresponds to TRBD1 (6 bases). This CDR3 spans 17 amino acids. Germline V gives CDR1 SGHNT, CDR2 YENEEA. V lost 1 base to trimming and J lost 0 bases, with 16 bases between them.

V and J are TRBV7-9 and TRBJ2-6; no firm D call. V lost 5 bases and J 2 bases, leaving 16 bases between the germline ends. This CDR3 has 17 residues. The germline V gene has CDR1 SEHNR and CDR2 FQNEAQ (reference sequence). Here the CDR3 DNA reads TGTGCCAGCAGCGTAATCTTACAGCTGGCTGGGGCCAACGTCCTGACTTTC. It is translated as CASSVILQLAGANVLTF.

As to this clone: Germline is not matched at one junction end, which may reflect a read error. V gene TRBV7-2 combines with J gene TRBJ2-1; 9 bases match TRBD2. The CDR3 extends over 17 amino acids. The V gene's germline CDR1 is SGHTA and CDR2 FQGNSA. This chain's CDR3 is CASSLVLSSSGSDERFF. The CDR3 coding sequence is TGTGCCAGCAGCTTAGTCTTGAGTAGTAGCGGGAGTGATGAGCGGTTCTTC.

The V and J genes are TRBV2 and TRBJ2-6; 7 bases match TRBD1. Germline lookup yields CDR1 SNHLY and CDR2 FYNNEI. The CDR3 consists of 17 residues. J gave up 0 bases and V 3 bases, and 5 bases lay outside the gene matches. The CDR3 nucleotides are TGTGCCAGCAGTGACGGGACAGCCCGCTCTGGGGCCAACGTCCTGACTTTC. Translated, it gives CASSDGTARSGANVLTF.

The genes are TRBV7-2 and TRBJ1-1; possibly TRBD1 for D (6 bases). CDR3 size: 13 residues. Germline CDR1 SGHTA, CDR2 FQGNSA. V lost 5 bases, J lost 4 bases, and 11 bases lay in between. CDR3 protein: CASSRQDFTEAFF. CDR3 in DNA: TGTGCCAGCAGCCGACAGGACTTCACTGAAGCTTTCTTT.

This clone came up once. The gene calls are TRBV5-6 and TRBJ2-3, with a tentative D call TRBD2 (5 bases). The length of the CDR3 is 14 residues. The V and J ends lost 1 base and 6 bases respectively, with 12 bases between them. CDR1 and CDR2 (germline): SGHDT, YYEEEE. This CDR3 reads CASSLLAGLDTQYF. Here the CDR3 DNA reads TGTGCCAGCAGCTTGCTAGCTGGGCTCGATACGCAGTATTTT.

The chain employs TRBV5-1 and TRBJ2-3; D perhaps matches TRBD2 (7 bases). The V end lost 0 bases, the J end lost 2 bases, and 13 bases lay between the germline ends. Looked up from germline, CDR1 is SGHRS and CDR2 is YFSETQ. CDR3 length: 16 amino acids. The CDR3 region has the DNA TGCGCCAGCAGCTTGGTCGGGGGGCTTGTCACAGATACGCAGTATTTT. This translates into CASSLVGGLVTDTQYF.

The chain recombines TRBV7-2 with TRBJ2-3; D not resolved. Trimming took 1 base from V and 1 from J, leaving 15 bases between them. Germline V gene lookup returns CDR1 SGHTA and CDR2 FQGNSA. The CDR3 has 17 residues. The CDR3 DNA sequence: TGTGCCAGCAGCTTAGATTCTCGGTATGTCGGCACAGATACGCAGTATTTT. Translated, it gives CASSLDSRYVGTDTQYF.

The chain combines TRBV5-1 with TRBJ2-7, with a weak D call TRBD1 (5 bases). Germline CDR1 and CDR2: SGHRS and YFSETQ. The CDR3 spans 14 residues. Trimming removed 0 bases from V and 3 bases from J, with 10 bases in between. In DNA form, the CDR3 reads TGCGCCAGCAGCTTGGCCCGGCAGGGCTACGAGCAGTACTTC. It is translated as CASSLARQGYEQYF. Looking up the rest from reference TRBV5-1 and TRBJ2-7 gives the full variable domain: KAGVTQTPRYLIKTRGQQVTLSCSPISGHRSVSWYQQTPGQGLQFLFEYFSETQRNKGNFPGRFSGRQFSNSRSEMNVSTLELGDSALYLCASSLARQGYEQYFGPGTRLTVT.

V is TRBV11-2 and J is TRBJ1-5; 11 bases are shared with TRBD1. This CDR3 is 15 amino acids long. The ends lost 5 bases at V and 4 bases at J; junction bases unmatched: 4. Germline CDR1 reads SGHAT; CDR2 reads FQNNGV. CDR3 bases: TGTGCCAGCAGCGGGACAGGGGGGGATAATCAGCCCCAGCATTTT. This codes for CASSGTGGDNQPQHF.